The present T cell receptor (beta chain) was sequenced within a study of CD8 T cells in ankylosing spondylitis. General observations from the study: The study looked at matched synovial fluid samples from ankylosing spondylitis patients. Disease-linked clones were reported to be significantly enriched there. Certain motif variants had earlier appeared in reactive arthritis synovial fluid and blood. Relatively rare in peripheral blood, disease-linked clones were also CD8+.

On this clonotype itself: No antigen is known for it.

Researchers built TCR beta libraries using quantitative 5'-RACE with molecular barcodes. Using its own MiXCR run on the 5' RACE reads, TCRdb lists one record per CDR3 protein. Among approximately 300,000 distinct CDR3 sequences listed, about 20% were seen once. Trimming pared 1 base from V and 6 bases from J, leaving 8 bases between. Per germline, CDR1 LGHDT and CDR2 YNNKEL (reference sequence). This CDR3 comprises 13 residues. Sequenced: blood, either unsorted or a sorted T cell fraction (not recorded which). The chain has TRBV3-1 and TRBJ2-3; D not resolved. The sequence was collected from a female donor with ankylosing spondylitis or in good health (not recorded which). The DNA of the CDR3 is TGTGCCAGCAGCCAAGCCGTAGAGGATACGCAGTATTTT. This sequence encodes CASSQAVEDTQYF.